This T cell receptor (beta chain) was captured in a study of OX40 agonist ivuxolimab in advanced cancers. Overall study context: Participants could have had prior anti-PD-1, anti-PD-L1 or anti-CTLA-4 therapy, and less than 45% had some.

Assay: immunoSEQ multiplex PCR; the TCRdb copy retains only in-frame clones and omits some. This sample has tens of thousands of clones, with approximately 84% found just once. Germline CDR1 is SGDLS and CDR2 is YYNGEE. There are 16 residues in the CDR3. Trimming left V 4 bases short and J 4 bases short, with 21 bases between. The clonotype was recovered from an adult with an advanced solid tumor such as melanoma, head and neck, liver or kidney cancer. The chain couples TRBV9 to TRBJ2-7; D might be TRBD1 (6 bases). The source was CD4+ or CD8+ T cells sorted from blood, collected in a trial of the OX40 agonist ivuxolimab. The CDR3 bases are TGTGCCAGCAGCCCCCCCGCAGGGGCCGTACAGTACGAGCAGTACTTC. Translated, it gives CASSPPAGAVQYEQYF.